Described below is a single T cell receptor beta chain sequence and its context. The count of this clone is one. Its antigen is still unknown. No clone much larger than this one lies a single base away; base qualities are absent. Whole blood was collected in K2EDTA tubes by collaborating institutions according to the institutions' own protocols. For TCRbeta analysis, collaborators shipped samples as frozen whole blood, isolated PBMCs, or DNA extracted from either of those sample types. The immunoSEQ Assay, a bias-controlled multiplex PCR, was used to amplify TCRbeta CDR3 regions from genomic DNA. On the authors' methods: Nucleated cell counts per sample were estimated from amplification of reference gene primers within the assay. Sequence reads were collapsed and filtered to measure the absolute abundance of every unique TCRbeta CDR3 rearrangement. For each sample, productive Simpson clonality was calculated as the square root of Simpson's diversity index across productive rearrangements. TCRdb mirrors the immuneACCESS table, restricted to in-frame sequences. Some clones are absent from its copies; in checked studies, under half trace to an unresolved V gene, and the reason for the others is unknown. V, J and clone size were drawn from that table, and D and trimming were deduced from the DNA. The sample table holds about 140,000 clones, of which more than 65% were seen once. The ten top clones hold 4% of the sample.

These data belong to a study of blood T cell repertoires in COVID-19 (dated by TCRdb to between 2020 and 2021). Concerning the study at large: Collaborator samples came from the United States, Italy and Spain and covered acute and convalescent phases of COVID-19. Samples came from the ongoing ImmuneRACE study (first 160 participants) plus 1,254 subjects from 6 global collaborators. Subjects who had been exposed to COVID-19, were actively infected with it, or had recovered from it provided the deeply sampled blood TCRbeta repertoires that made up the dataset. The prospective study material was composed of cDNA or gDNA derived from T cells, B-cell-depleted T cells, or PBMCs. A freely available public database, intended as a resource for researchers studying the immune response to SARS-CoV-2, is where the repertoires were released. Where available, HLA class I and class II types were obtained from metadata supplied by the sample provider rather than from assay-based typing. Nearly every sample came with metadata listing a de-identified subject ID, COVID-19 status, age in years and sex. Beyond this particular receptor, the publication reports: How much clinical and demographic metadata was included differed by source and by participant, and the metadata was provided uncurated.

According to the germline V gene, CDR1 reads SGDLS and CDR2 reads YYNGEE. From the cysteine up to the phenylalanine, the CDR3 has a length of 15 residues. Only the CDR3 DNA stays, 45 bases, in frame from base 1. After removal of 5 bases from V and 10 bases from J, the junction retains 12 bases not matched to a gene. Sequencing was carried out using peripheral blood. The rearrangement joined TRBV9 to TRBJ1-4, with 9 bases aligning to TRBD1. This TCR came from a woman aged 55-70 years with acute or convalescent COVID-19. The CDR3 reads CASSREGTGISKLFF. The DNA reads TGTGCCAGCAGTCGAGAAGGGACAGGGATATCAAAACTGTTTTTT. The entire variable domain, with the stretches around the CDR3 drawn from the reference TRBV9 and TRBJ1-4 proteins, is DSGVTQTPKHLITATGQRVTLRCSPRSGDLSVYWYQQSLDQGLQFLIQYYNGEERAKGNILERFSAQQFPDLHSELNLSSLELGDSALYFCASSREGTGISKLFFGSGTQLSVL.